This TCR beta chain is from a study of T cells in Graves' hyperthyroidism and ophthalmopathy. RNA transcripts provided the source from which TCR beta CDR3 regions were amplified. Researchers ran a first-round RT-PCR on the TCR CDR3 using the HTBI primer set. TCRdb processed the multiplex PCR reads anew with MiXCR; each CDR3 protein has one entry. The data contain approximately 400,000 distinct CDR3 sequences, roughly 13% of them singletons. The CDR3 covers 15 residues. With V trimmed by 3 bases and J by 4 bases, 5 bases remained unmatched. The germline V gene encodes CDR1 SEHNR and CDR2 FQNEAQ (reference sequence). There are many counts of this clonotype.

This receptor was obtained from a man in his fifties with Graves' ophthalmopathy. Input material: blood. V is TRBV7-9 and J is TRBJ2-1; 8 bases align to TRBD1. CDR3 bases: TGTGCCAGCAGCTTCGGACAGGGCCAGTACAATGAGCAGTTCTTC. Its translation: CASSFGQGQYNEQFF.